Following are 25 T cell receptor beta chains from one sample sequenced in a study of T cells in Graves' hyperthyroidism and ophthalmopathy. TCR beta CDR3 region amplification was performed from RNA transcripts. RT-PCR in the first round (using the HTBI primer set) targeted the TCR CDR3. Via MiXCR, TCRdb re-called the multiplex PCR reads, giving one row per CDR3 protein. Of approximately 710,000 distinct CDR3 sequences in the sample, roughly a sixth were seen once. The sequenced sample consisted of blood. The receptors stem from a man aged 45-65 years with Graves' hyperthyroidism.

This clonotype was observed once. V gene TRBV14 combines with J gene TRBJ2-1; unclear D gene. The CDR3 consists of 17 residues. Germline V gene data show CDR1 as SGHDN and CDR2 as FVKESK. V dropped 1 base and J dropped 0 bases, with 13 bases sitting between them. The CDR3 DNA is TGTGCCAGCAGCCAAGTCGTGAGTTGGGGCTCCTACAATGAGCAGTTCTTC. It codes for CASSQVVSWGSYNEQFF.

The sample holds a few counts of this clonotype. The chain is built from TRBV29-1 and TRBJ2-7; possibly TRBD2 for D (6 bases). V was pared by 5 bases and J by 1 base, with 9 bases between. Germline V gene lookup returns CDR1 SQVTM and CDR2 ANQGSEA. The CDR3 is made up of 12 amino acids. This CDR3 is CSVLGGSYEQYF. For the CDR3, the DNA is TGCAGCGTTCTTGGGGGGTCCTACGAGCAGTACTTC.

The rearrangement links TRBV2 to TRBJ1-5, with 9 nucleotides matching TRBD1. Germline values: CDR1 SNHLY, CDR2 FYNNEI. The junction had 4 bases not matched to a gene; V was cut back by 4 bases and J by 6 bases. This CDR3 is built from 14 residues. The CDR3 is CASSADRGGQPQHF. The CDR3 bases are TGTGCCAGCAGTGCGGACAGGGGCGGTCAGCCCCAGCATTTT.

The chain combines TRBV6-5 with TRBJ2-1; TRBD2 aligns across 15 bases. V shed 0 bases and J 0 bases; nucleotides not matched to a gene: 6. There are 20 residues in the CDR3. CDR1 and CDR2 from the germline V gene are MNHEY and SVGAGI. CDR3 nucleotide sequence: TGTGCCAGCAGTTACTCGAGCCCGGGACTAGCGGGAGGCTCCTACAATGAGCAGTTCTTC. Its translation is CASSYSSPGLAGGSYNEQFF.

This clonotype appeared many times. The chain carries TRBV27 and TRBJ2-2; D possibly uses TRBD1 or TRBD2 (5 bases each). The germline V gene encodes CDR1 MNHEY and CDR2 SMNVEV (reference sequence). Trimming removed 6 bases at V and 6 bases at J, with 20 bases between. The CDR3 covers 16 residues. CDR3 residues: CASSHAGAPLAGELFF. In DNA form, the CDR3 reads TGTGCCAGCAGCCATGCCGGGGCTCCTCTAGCCGGGGAGCTGTTTTTT.

This clonotype was counted ten times or more. V is TRBV19 and J is TRBJ1-1, with no clear D. The CDR3 loop spans 13 amino acids. CDR1 and CDR2 (germline): LNHDA, SQIVND (reference sequence). The germline V and J ends were trimmed by 4 bases and 3 bases, with 9 bases remaining between them. CDR3 region: CASSKARDTEAFF. CDR3 bases: TGTGCCAGTAGTAAGGCTCGGGACACTGAAGCTTTCTTT. The entire variable domain, with the rest obtained from reference TRBV19 and TRBJ1-1, is as follows: DGGITQSPKYLFRKEGQNVTLSCEQNLNHDAMYWYRQDPGQGLRLIYYSQIVNDFQKGDIAEGYSVSREKKESFPLTVTSAQKNPTAFYLCASSKARDTEAFFGQGTRLTVV.

In this sample, this clonotype turned up many times. The chain couples TRBV6-4 to TRBJ1-5; no clear D. Germline assignment: CDR1 MRHNA and CDR2 SNTAGT. The ends were cut back, 3 bases at V and 1 base at J, with 13 bases in the middle. The CDR3 contains 16 residues. The CDR3 is CASSERCRASNQPQHF. CDR3 bases: TGTGCCAGCAGTGAGCGATGTAGGGCAAGCAATCAGCCCCAGCATTTT.

This clonotype has ten or more counts. The rearrangement uses TRBV7-9 and TRBJ2-1, with D maybe TRBD2 (6 bases). From germline, CDR1 is SEHNR and CDR2 FQNEAQ (reference sequence). The CDR3 covers 14 residues. Trimming took off 5 bases at V and 5 bases at J, with 13 bases between the two ends. CDR3 nucleotides: TGTGCCAGCAGCGGTAGCGGTGTCCACAATGAGCAGTTCTTC. It encodes CASSGSGVHNEQFF.

This clonotype was observed many times. This rearrangement joins TRBV2 to TRBJ1-1; maybe TRBD1 (6 bases). Germline loops: CDR1 SNHLY, CDR2 FYNNEI. CDR3 length: 16 amino acids. V lost 8 bases, J lost 1 base, and 20 bases lay in between. CDR3 amino acids: CASQGRASLPNTEAFF. The CDR3 nucleotides read TGTGCCAGCCAGGGGCGCGCATCACTACCGAACACTGAAGCTTTCTTT.

This clonotype appeared a few times. This rearrangement joins TRBV7-9 to TRBJ2-7; D is unclear. The CDR3 consists of 15 residues. V was pared by 3 bases and J by 6 bases, with 18 bases between. Germline values: CDR1 SEHNR, CDR2 FQNEAQ (reference sequence). The CDR3 spells CASSFSGEPRREQYF. CDR3 bases: TGTGCCAGCAGCTTTAGTGGGGAACCAAGGCGCGAGCAGTACTTC.

This clonotype was seen a few times. The rearrangement joins TRBV13 to TRBJ1-1, with a tentative D call TRBD1 (5 bases). Germline values: CDR1 PRHDT, CDR2 FYEKMQ (reference sequence). The V gene lost 5 bases and the J gene lost 6 bases, with 19 bases spanning the gap. The CDR3 extends over 15 amino acids. As DNA, the CDR3 is TGTGCCAGCAGCATCCTCAGGGATGATGAGGCTGAAGCTTTCTTT. Protein product: CASSILRDDEAEAFF.

This sequence joins TRBV19 and TRBJ1-2, with 7 bases aligning to TRBD1. The CDR3 has 13 residues. The junction had 13 bases not matched to a gene; V was cut back by 5 bases and J by 13 bases. Germline V lookup: CDR1 LNHDA, CDR2 SQIVND (reference sequence). The CDR3 here is CASSSAGGFGCTF. Written as DNA, the CDR3 is TGTGCCAGTAGTTCGGCAGGGGGATTCGGGTGCACCTTC.

This clonotype has ten or more counts. CDR3 residues: CASSPRRGEPQHF. In DNA form, the CDR3 reads TGTGCCAGCAGTCCCCGGCGGGGGGAGCCCCAGCATTTT. This chain connects TRBV2 to TRBJ1-5; the D gene is possibly TRBD1 (5 bases). With 5 bases removed from V and 8 bases from J, the gap between germline ends came to 13 bases. This CDR3 is 13 amino acids long. From germline, CDR1 is SNHLY and CDR2 FYNNEI.

In this sample, this clonotype turned up many times. The chain carries TRBV28 and TRBJ1-1; TRBD1 aligns across 7 bases. V shed 5 bases and J 2 bases; nucleotides not matched to a gene: 5. From germline, CDR1 is MDHEN and CDR2 SYDVKM. This CDR3 has 14 residues. The CDR3 region has the DNA TGTGCCAGCAGTCCGGGACAGATAAACACTGAAGCTTTCTTT. This sequence encodes CASSPGQINTEAFF.

This chain connects TRBV28 to TRBJ2-6; no clear D gene. The CDR3 is made up of 16 amino acids. Trimming shortened V by 3 bases and J by 0 bases, and 9 bases separated the two germline ends. The germline V gene has CDR1 MDHEN and CDR2 SYDVKM. The CDR3 sequence: CASSFQTVSGANVLTF. CDR3 sequence (DNA): TGTGCCAGCAGTTTCCAGACGGTCTCTGGGGCCAACGTCCTGACTTTC.

Turning to this clonotype: A much more abundant neighbour one base away suggests this may be a read error. V usage is TRBV12-3 or TRBV12-4 and J usage is TRBJ2-2, with 7 bases lining up with TRBD2. The CDR3 loop spans 14 amino acids. V gave up 7 bases and J gave up 4 bases; unmatched junction bases: 6. CDR3 sequence: CASNKRETTGELFF. The CDR3 nucleotides are TGTGCCAGCAATAAGCGGGAAACCACCGGGGAGCTGTTTTTT.

This clonotype was found a few times. The CDR3 region is CASSLELAGTGELFF. Here the CDR3 DNA reads TGCGCCAGCAGCTTGGAATTAGCGGGCACCGGGGAGCTGTTTTTT. The J gene is TRBJ2-2, the V gene TRBV5-1; TRBD2 matches at 7 bases. Losses at the gene ends were 0 bases for V and 4 bases for J; bases not matched to a gene: 3. The CDR3 has 15 residues. CDR1 is SGHRS and CDR2 is YFSETQ in the germline V gene.

This clonotype was counted ten times or more. The chain links TRBV28 to TRBJ2-4; TRBD1 matches at 7 bases. The CDR3 contains 12 residues. Germline values: CDR1 MDHEN, CDR2 SYDVKM. J was trimmed by 6 bases and V by 7 bases; bases with no gene match: 3. CDR3: CASTRDRNIQYF. The CDR3 bases are TGTGCCAGCACTCGGGACAGAAACATTCAGTACTTC.

This clonotype was counted many times. V and J are TRBV28 and TRBJ2-1, with 7 bases lining up with TRBD1. CDR3 size: 14 residues. J lost 4 bases, V lost 6 bases, and 6 bases had no gene match. Germline V gene lookup returns CDR1 MDHEN and CDR2 SYDVKM. CDR3 residues: CASRRDSAYNEQFF. The CDR3 DNA is TGTGCCAGCAGAAGGGACAGCGCATACAATGAGCAGTTCTTC.

There are many counts of this clonotype. The chain is built from TRBV12-3 or TRBV12-4 and TRBJ1-5, with D uncertain. V was clipped by 5 bases and J by 0 bases, with 14 bases between them. This CDR3 comprises 16 residues. This CDR3 is CASSAAGGGSNQPQHF. The CDR3, as DNA: TGTGCCAGCAGTGCCGCCGGAGGCGGTAGCAATCAGCCCCAGCATTTT.

This clonotype was picked up a small number of times. The genes are TRBV6-1 and TRBJ1-6, with a tentative D call TRBD1 (6 bases). Per germline, CDR1 MNHNS and CDR2 SASEGT. There are 14 residues in the CDR3. The germline V and J ends were trimmed by 7 bases and 7 bases, with 14 bases remaining between them. For the CDR3, the DNA is TGTGCCAGCAACAAACAGGGTAGAAATTCACCCCTCCACTTT. Amino acids: CASNKQGRNSPLHF.

In this sample, this clonotype turned up many times. The chain links TRBV30 to TRBJ2-5; 8 bases match TRBD2. V shed 1 base and J 5 bases; nucleotides not matched to a gene: 6. The CDR3 spans 14 residues. Germline values: CDR1 GTSNPN, CDR2 SVGIG (reference sequence). In DNA, the CDR3 is TGTGCCTGGAGTGCCGGGAGGGCCGACGAGACCCAGTACTTC. Its translation: CAWSAGRADETQYF.

This clonotype was detected many times. The chain recombines TRBV6-5 with TRBJ1-2; D is perhaps TRBD1 (6 bases). Trimming left V 2 bases short and J 6 bases short, with 10 bases between. Germline V gene data show CDR1 as MNHEY and CDR2 as SVGAGI. This CDR3 spans 13 amino acids. The CDR3 here is CASSYDDRNGYTF. The CDR3 nucleotides are TGTGCCAGCAGTTACGACGACAGGAATGGCTACACCTTC.

This clonotype was picked up a small number of times. This chain joins TRBV29-1 and TRBJ2-3; D uncertain. With 1 base removed from V and 4 bases from J, the gap between germline ends came to 6 bases. CDR1 is SQVTM, CDR2 ANQGSEA, per germline. This CDR3 is 12 amino acids long. As DNA, the CDR3 is TGCAGCGTTGAAGCAGAGGCAGATACGCAGTATTTT. Amino acid sequence: CSVEAEADTQYF.

In its sample, this clonotype was seen many times. The gene calls are TRBV5-1 and TRBJ1-2; weak D call: TRBD1 (5 bases). The V end lost 0 bases, the J end lost 4 bases, and 13 bases lay between the germline ends. The CDR3 loop spans 15 amino acids. Germline V gives CDR1 SGHRS, CDR2 YFSETQ. This CDR3 is CASSLDRGLAYGYTF. The CDR3 DNA sequence: TGCGCCAGCAGCTTGGATAGGGGACTCGCCTATGGCTACACCTTC.